This entry features one TCR beta chain sequence. Its antigen is currently unknown. These data originate in a study of radiation and T cells in renal cell carcinoma. For the study at large: Nephrectomy followed 15 Gy stereotactic body radiation by 4 weeks.

Regarding the study as a whole: Top tumor clonotypes rose in blood 2 weeks post-radiation, then contracted. Without pretreatment biopsies, baseline tumor clonotype presence was undetermined.

Time point reported: baseline pretreatment blood. Treatment indicated: 15 Gy SBRT to primary tumor, nephrectomy 4 weeks later. Method: immunoSEQ multiplex PCR; TCRdb's copy keeps in-frame clones and lacks some. The sample lists tens of thousands of clones, under 90% seen once, with around 6.7% in the top ten. Germline CDR1 and CDR2: SGHVS and FNYEAQ. V was pared by 5 bases and J by 4 bases, with 10 bases of the junction left unmatched. This CDR3 contains 15 residues. This TCR was sampled from a man aged 55 to 70 with renal cell carcinoma. This chain links TRBV7-6 with TRBJ2-7; 8 bases match TRBD1. The input for sequencing was blood, taken from a patient whose treatment included radiotherapy and nephrectomy. In DNA, the CDR3 is TGTGCCAGCAGCACCAAGACCGGACAGGGATACGAGCAGTACTTC. This translates into CASSTKTGQGYEQYF.